This T cell receptor beta chain originates from a study of cytomegalovirus exposure and HLA in healthy donors. This table comes from immunoSEQ multiplex PCR, and its TCRdb copy is limited to in-frame clones, with some not included. The profile shows about 170,000 clones, around nine tenths of them singletons. Worth noting for this clone: Its antigen is as yet unknown.

Study-wide points: A classifier reportedly called cytomegalovirus status with high sensitivity and specificity. According to a subsequent analysis, TCR clusters identified in the first cohort showed a tendency to co-occur across the approximately 110 validation repertoires. The study recorded some 160 TCR beta chains that were cytomegalovirus-associated.

The sample comprised PBMCs. This sequence originates from a man aged 18 to 30 in good health and CMV-seropositive.

The CDR3 loop reads CASSFGQGGLDTQYF. Written as DNA, the CDR3 is TGTGCCAGCAGCTTCGGACAGGGGGGTTTAGATACGCAGTATTTT. The chain recombines TRBV7-2 with TRBJ2-3; 10 positions match TRBD1. This CDR3 has 15 residues. Germline V lookup: CDR1 SGHTA, CDR2 FQGNSA. Losses at the gene ends were 3 bases for V and 5 bases for J; bases not matched to a gene: 5.